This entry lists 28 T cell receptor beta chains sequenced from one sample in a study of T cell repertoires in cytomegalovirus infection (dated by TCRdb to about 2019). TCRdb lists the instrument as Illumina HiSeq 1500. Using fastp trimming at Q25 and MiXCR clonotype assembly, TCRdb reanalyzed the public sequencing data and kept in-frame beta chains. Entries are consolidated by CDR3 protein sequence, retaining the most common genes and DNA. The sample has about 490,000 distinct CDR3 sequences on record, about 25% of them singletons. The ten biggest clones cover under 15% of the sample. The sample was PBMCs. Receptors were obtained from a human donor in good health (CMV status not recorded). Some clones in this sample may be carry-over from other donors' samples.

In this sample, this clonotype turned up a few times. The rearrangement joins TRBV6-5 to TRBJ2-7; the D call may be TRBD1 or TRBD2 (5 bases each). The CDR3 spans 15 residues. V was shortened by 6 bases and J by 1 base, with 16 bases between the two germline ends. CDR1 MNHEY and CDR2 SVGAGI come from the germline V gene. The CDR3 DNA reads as TGTGCCAGCAGACGTTCAGGGACGATATCCTACGAGCAGTACTTC. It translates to CASRRSGTISYEQYF.

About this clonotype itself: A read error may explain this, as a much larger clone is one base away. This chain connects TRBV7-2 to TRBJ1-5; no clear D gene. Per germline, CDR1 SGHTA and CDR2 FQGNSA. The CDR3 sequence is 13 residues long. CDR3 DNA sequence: TGTGCCAGCAGCTCTCGGACGGATCAGCACCAGCATTTT. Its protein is CASSSRTDQHQHF.

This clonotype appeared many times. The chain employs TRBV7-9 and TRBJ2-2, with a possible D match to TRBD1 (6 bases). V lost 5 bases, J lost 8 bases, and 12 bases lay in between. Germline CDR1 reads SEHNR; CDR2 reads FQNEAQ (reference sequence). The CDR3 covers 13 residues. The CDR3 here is CASSRSGTGELFF. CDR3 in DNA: TGTGCCAGCAGCAGATCCGGGACAGGGGAGCTGTTTTTT.

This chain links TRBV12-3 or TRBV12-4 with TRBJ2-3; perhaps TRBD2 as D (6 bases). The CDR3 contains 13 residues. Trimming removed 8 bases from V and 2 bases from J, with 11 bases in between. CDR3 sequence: CASGRSTTDTQYF. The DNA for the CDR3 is TGTGCCAGCGGGAGGAGTACCACAGATACGCAGTATTTT.

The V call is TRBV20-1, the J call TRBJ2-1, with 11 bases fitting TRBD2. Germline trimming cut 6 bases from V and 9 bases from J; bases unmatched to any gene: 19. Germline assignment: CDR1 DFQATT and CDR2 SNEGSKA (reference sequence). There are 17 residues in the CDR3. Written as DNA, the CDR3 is TGCAGTGCCTTAAGCTCGTTAGCGGGAGGGCCGGTTGGTGAGCAGTTCTTC. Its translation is CSALSSLAGGPVGEQFF.

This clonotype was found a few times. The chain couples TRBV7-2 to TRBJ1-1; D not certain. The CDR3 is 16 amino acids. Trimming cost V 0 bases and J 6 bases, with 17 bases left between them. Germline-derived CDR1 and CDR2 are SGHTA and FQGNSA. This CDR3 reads CASSLALRVIGAEAFF. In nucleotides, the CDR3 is TGTGCCAGCAGCTTAGCCCTCCGGGTCATAGGCGCTGAAGCTTTCTTT.

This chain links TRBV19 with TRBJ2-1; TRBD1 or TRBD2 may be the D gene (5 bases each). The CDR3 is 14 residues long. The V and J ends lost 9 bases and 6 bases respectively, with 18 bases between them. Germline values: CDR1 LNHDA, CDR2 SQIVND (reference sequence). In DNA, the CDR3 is TGTGCCAGCAAGAGGGACCAGGGATCCAATGAGCAGTTCTTC. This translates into CASKRDQGSNEQFF.

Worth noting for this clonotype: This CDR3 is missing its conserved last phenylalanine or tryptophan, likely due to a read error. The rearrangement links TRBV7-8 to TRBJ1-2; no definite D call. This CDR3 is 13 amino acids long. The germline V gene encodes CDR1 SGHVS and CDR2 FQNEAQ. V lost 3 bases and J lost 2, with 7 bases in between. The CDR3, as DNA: TGTGCCAGCAGCTTTACACAGAACTATGGCTACACCCTC. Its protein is CASSFTQNYGYTL.

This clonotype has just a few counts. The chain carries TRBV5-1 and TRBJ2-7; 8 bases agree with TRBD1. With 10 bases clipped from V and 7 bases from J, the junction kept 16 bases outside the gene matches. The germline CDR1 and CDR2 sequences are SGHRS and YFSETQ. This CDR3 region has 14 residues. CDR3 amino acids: CAANGQGATGEQYF. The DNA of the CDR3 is TGCGCCGCAAACGGGCAGGGGGCGACGGGAGAGCAGTACTTC. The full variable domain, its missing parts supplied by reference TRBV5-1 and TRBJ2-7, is KAGVTQTPRYLIKTRGQQVTLSCSPISGHRSVSWYQQTPGQGLQFLFEYFSETQRNKGNFPGRFSGRQFSNSRSEMNVSTLELGDSALYLCAANGQGATGEQYFGPGTRLTVT.

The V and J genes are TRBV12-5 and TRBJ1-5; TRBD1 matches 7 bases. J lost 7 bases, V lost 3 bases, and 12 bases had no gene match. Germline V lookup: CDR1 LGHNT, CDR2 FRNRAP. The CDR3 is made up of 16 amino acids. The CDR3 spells CASGLGGAVGGQPQHF. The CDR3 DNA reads TGTGCTAGTGGTTTAGGGGGCGCAGTCGGGGGACAGCCCCAGCATTTT. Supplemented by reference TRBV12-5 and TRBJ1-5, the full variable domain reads DARVTQTPRHKVTEMGQEVTMRCQPILGHNTVFWYRQTMMQGLELLAYFRNRAPLDDSGMPKDRFSAEMPDATLATLKIQPSEPRDSAVYFCASGLGGAVGGQPQHFGDGTRLSIL.

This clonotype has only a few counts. In nucleotides, the CDR3 is TGTGCCAGCAGTGGCCGATCTGAAGCTTTCTTT. As protein: CASSGRSEAFF. This chain connects TRBV25-1 to TRBJ1-1; D is unresolved. The CDR3 covers 11 residues. Germline assignment: CDR1 MGHDK and CDR2 SYGVNS. V gave up 4 bases and J gave up 6 bases, with 6 bases separating them.

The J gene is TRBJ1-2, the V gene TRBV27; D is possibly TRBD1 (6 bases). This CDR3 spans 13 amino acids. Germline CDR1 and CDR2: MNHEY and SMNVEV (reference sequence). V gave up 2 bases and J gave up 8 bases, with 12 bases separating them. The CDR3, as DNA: TGTGCCAGCAGTTTAGGGGGCGCGGAAGGCTACACCTTC. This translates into CASSLGGAEGYTF.

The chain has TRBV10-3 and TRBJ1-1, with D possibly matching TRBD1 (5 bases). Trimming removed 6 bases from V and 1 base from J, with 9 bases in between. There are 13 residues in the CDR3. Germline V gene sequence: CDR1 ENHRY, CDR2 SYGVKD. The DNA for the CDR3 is TGTGCCATCAGGCCCGGACAGAACACTGAAGCTTTCTTT. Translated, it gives CAIRPGQNTEAFF.

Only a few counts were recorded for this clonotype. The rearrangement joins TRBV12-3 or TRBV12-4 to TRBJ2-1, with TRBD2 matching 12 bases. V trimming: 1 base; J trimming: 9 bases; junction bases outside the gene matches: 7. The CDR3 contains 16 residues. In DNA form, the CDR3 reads TGTGCCAGCAGTTTAGAGGCTAGCGGGAGGGCCCGTGAGCAGTTCTTC. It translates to CASSLEASGRAREQFF.

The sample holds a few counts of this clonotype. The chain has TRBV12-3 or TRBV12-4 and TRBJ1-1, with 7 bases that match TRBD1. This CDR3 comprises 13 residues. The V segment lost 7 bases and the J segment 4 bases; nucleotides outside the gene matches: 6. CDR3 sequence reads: CASTTYRGTEAFF. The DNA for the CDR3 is TGTGCCAGCACCACTTACAGGGGCACTGAAGCTTTCTTT.

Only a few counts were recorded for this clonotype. For the CDR3, the DNA is TGTGCCGCCAGATCGGCTAGCGGGAGGAGGGGCATTCAGTACTTC. Protein sequence: CAARSASGRRGIQYF. The chain links TRBV6-5 to TRBJ2-4; 11 positions match TRBD2. CDR1 is MNHEY and CDR2 is SVGAGI in the germline V gene. Losses at the gene ends were 11 bases for V and 9 bases for J; bases not matched to a gene: 15. The CDR3 extends over 15 amino acids.

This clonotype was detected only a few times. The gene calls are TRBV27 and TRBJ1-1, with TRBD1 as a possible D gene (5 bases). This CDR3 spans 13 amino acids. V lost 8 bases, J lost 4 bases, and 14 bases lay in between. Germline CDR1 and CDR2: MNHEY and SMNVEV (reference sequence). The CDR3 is CASGPTASTEAFF. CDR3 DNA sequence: TGTGCCAGCGGACCGACAGCTAGCACTGAAGCTTTCTTT.

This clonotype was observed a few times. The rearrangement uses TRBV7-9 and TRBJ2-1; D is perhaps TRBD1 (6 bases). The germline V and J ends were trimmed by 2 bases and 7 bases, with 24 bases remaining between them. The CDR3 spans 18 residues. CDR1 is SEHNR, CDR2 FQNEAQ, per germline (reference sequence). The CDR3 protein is CASSLSRSLGTRNNEQFF. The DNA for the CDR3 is TGTGCCAGCAGCTTAAGTCGATCGCTGGGGACACGAAATAATGAGCAGTTCTTC.

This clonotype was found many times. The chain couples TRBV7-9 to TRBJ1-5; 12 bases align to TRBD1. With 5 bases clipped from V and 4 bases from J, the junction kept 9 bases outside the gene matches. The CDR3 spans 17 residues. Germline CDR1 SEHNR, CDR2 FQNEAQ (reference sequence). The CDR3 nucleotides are TGTGCCAGCAGCCCCGGGACAGGGGGCGATCGGAATCAGCCCCAGCATTTT. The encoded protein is CASSPGTGGDRNQPQHF.

The CDR3 region is CASSRIGFNSYEQYF. For the CDR3, the DNA is TGTGCCAGCAGCCGAATAGGGTTCAACTCCTACGAGCAGTACTTC. This chain uses TRBV6-1 with TRBJ2-7; D not resolved. The germline V and J ends were trimmed by 6 bases and 0 bases, with 15 bases remaining between them. The CDR3 totals 15 residues. Looked up from germline, CDR1 is MNHNS and CDR2 is SASEGT.

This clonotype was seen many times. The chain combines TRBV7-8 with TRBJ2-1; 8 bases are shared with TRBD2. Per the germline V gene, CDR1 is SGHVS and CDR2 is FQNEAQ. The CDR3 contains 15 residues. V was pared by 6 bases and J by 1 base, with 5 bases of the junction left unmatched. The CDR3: CASRRTSGSYNEQFF. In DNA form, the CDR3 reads TGTGCCAGCAGACGTACTAGCGGTTCCTACAATGAGCAGTTCTTC. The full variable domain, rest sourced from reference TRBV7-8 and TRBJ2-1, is GAGVSQSPRYKVAKRGQDVALRCDPISGHVSLFWYQQALGQGPEFLTYFQNEAQLDKSGLPSDRFFAERPEGSVSTLKIQRTQQEDSAVYLCASRRTSGSYNEQFFGPGTRLTVL.

CDR3 loop: CASSYRDHQPQHF. The CDR3 DNA follows: TGTGCCAGCAGTTACAGAGACCATCAGCCCCAGCATTTT. The V gene is TRBV6-2 or TRBV6-3, the J gene TRBJ1-5, with D uncertain. CDR1 and CDR2 (germline): MNHEY, SVGEGT. Deletions cut 2 bases from V and 5 bases from J, with 7 bases between. The CDR3 is 13 amino acids.

The CDR3 DNA reads TGTGCCAGCAGTACGGGACAGGCGAACACTGAAGCTTTCTTT. This sequence encodes CASSTGQANTEAFF. The V call is TRBV5-6, the J call TRBJ1-1, with 8 bases that match TRBD1. Trimming cost V 5 bases and J 1 base; bases outside gene matches: 4. The length of the CDR3 is 14 residues. The germline V gene has CDR1 SGHDT and CDR2 YYEEEE.

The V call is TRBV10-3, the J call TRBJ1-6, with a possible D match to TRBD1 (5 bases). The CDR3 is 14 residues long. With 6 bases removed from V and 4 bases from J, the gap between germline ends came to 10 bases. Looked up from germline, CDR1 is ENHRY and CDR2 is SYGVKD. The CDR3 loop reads CAISSDSYNSPLHF. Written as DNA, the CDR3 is TGTGCCATCAGCTCCGACAGTTATAATTCACCCCTCCACTTT.

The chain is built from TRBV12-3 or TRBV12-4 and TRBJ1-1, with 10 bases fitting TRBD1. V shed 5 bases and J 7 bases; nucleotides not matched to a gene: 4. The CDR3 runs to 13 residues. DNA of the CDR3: TGTGCCAGCAGTCGACAGGGGGCAGGTGAAGCTTTCTTT. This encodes CASSRQGAGEAFF.

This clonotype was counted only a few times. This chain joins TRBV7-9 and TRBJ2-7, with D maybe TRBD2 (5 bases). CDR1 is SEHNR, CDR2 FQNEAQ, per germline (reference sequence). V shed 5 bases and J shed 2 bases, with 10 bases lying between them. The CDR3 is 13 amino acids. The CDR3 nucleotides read TGTGCCAGCAGCCTGGACTGGGCCTACGAGCAGTACGTC. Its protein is CASSLDWAYEQYV.

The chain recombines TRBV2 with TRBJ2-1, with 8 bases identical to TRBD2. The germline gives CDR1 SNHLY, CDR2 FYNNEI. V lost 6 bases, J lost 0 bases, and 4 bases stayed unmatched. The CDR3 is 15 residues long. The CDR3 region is CASRVAGRSYNEQFF. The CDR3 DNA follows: TGTGCCAGCAGAGTAGCGGGGCGCTCCTACAATGAGCAGTTCTTC.

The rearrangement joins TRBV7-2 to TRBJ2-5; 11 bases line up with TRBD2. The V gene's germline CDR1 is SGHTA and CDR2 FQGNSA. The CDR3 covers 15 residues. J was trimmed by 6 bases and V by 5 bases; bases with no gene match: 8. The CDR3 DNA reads TGTGCCAGCAGCCCCCTAGCGGGAGGTCAAAAGACCCAGTACTTC. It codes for CASSPLAGGQKTQYF.